The sequence of this T cell receptor beta chain was determined in a study of cytotoxic CD8 clonotypes in ibrutinib-treated CLL. Study summary: Investigators collected response samples after a median about 12 months of treatment, range 6 to 36. General study findings and limits: The study found clonality rose at ibrutinib response, then fell toward baseline at progression. Public clonotypes (which were uncommon) either contracted or remained stable on treatment.

The CDR3 contains 16 residues. Trimming cost V 3 bases and J 4 bases, with 17 bases left between them. Germline-derived CDR1 and CDR2 are MGHRA and YSYEKL. The assay was immunoSEQ multiplex PCR, and TCRdb's table has in-frame clones only and misses some. The top ten clones hold 3.5% to 5.5% of a sample with roughly 180,000 clones, 84% of them seen once. About this clone: Its antigen is undetermined.

The specimen was PBMCs, collected after 24 months of ibrutinib treatment. The chain carries TRBV4-1 and TRBJ2-3; D is perhaps TRBD2 (5 bases). The receptor was derived from a human donor with chronic lymphocytic leukemia. For the CDR3, the DNA is TGCGCCAGCAGCCAGGGAGCTTCTACGACGGCAGATACGCAGTATTTT. Protein sequence: CASSQGASTTADTQYF.